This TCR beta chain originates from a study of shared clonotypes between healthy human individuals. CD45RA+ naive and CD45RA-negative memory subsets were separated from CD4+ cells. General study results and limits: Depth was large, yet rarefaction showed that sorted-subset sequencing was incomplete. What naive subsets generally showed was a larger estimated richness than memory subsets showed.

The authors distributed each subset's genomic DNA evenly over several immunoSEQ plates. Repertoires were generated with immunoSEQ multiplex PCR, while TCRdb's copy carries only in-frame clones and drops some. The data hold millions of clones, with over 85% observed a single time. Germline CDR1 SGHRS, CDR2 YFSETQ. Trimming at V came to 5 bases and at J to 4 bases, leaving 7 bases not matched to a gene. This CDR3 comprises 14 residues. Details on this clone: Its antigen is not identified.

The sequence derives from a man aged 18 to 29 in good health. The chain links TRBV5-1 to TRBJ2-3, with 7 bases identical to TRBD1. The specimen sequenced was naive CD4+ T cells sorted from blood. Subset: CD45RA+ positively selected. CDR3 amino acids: CASRRQGWADTQYF. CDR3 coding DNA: TGCGCCAGCAGGCGACAGGGTTGGGCAGATACGCAGTATTTT.